The 14 T cell receptor beta chains presented below share a single source sample, sequenced in a study of tumor-infiltrating lymphocytes in primary liver carcinoma. Unsorted whole blood yielded blood RNA, and germline DNA was extracted as well. With a constant-region primer, TCR beta cDNA was made from 500 ng of total RNA. The TCR beta library was amplified through three nested multiplex PCR rounds in a modified ARM-PCR procedure. The first two PCR rounds, roughly 10 cycles each, used TRBV1-TRBV30 forward primers and a C-beta reverse primer. TCRdb reprocessed the multiplex PCR reads via MiXCR and lists one record per CDR3 protein. This sample has fewer than 400,000 distinct CDR3 sequences, with approximately 60% found just once. The source material was peripheral blood. The receptor source for this set is a man aged 35 to 55 with primary liver carcinoma and hepatitis B virus infection.

A single count supports this clonotype. This could be a read error, since a much larger clone is one nucleotide away. The chain recombines TRBV12-3 or TRBV12-4 with TRBJ2-5, with 14 bases aligning to TRBD2. The CDR3 covers 15 residues. The DNA of the CDR3 is TGTGCCAGCAGTGCGTCGACTAGCGGGGGGGAGACCCGGTACTTC. Translating it yields CASSASTSGGETRYF.

This clonotype was observed at least ten times. This chain joins TRBV7-8 and TRBJ2-3; D is uncertain. Germline V gene lookup returns CDR1 SGHVS and CDR2 FQNEAQ. V was clipped by 5 bases and J by 6 bases, with 15 bases between them. CDR3 size: 14 residues. In DNA, the CDR3 is TGTGCCAGCAGCCCAAGACGGGTTATGGATACGCAGTATTTT. Its protein product is CASSPRRVMDTQYF.

This chain links TRBV4-1 with TRBJ1-1; no clear D. Germline values: CDR1 MGHRA, CDR2 YSYEKL. CDR3 length: 16 amino acids. V lost 4 bases, J lost 1 base, and 16 bases lay in between. CDR3 DNA sequence: TGCGCCAGCAGCCGGAATTACCACAGCGGGAACACTGAAGCTTTCTTT. This sequence encodes CASSRNYHSGNTEAFF.

This clonotype was detected once. The genes are TRBV6-5 and TRBJ2-1, with 14 bases lining up with TRBD2. CDR1 is MNHEY, CDR2 SVGAGI, per germline. The CDR3 length is 15 residues. Trimming cost V 10 bases and J 8 bases; bases outside gene matches: 10. Written as DNA, the CDR3 is TGTGCCAACACCTATCCGGGACTAGCGGGAGATGAGCAGTTCTTC. Translated, it gives CANTYPGLAGDEQFF.

In regard to this clonotype: No conserved phenylalanine or tryptophan is present at the end of the CDR3, so a read error is the likely explanation. This chain connects TRBV5-6 to TRBJ1-2; 7 positions match TRBD1. The CDR3 is 16 residues long. After removal of 0 bases from V and 6 bases from J, the junction contained 11 bases not matched to a gene. Germline lookup yields CDR1 SGHDT and CDR2 YYEEEE. The CDR3 reads CASSLGAPGQTHGYTL. The CDR3 nucleotides read TGTGCCAGCAGCTTGGGGGCTCCGGGACAGACTCATGGCTACACCCTC.

For this clonotype: Relative to the germline gene, one junction end is altered; a read error may explain this. The chain is built from TRBV11-1 and TRBJ2-5; TRBD2 might be the D (5 bases). Per the germline V gene, CDR1 is SGHAT and CDR2 is FQDESV (reference sequence). CDR3 length equals 13 residues. The CDR3 sequence is CASSGGWGEAQYF. The CDR3 DNA is TGTGCCAGCAGTGGCGGTTGGGGAGAGGCCCAGTACTTC.

The chain uses TRBV29-1 and TRBJ2-1, with D perhaps matching TRBD1 (5 bases). The CDR3 totals 15 residues. Trimming took off 7 bases at V and 15 bases at J, with 31 bases between the two ends. Per germline, CDR1 SQVTM and CDR2 ANQGSEA. This chain's CDR3 is CSAQGFKSSYNERFF. The CDR3 nucleotides read TGCAGCGCCCAGGGATTTAAGAGCTCCTACAATGAGAGGTTCTTC.

Concerning this clonotype itself: Germline is not matched at one junction end, which may reflect a read error. The chain couples TRBV5-6 to TRBJ2-5; D gene ambiguous. The germline V gene has CDR1 SGHDT and CDR2 YYEEEE. The CDR3 runs to 11 residues. CDR3 DNA sequence: TGTGCCAGCAGCTGGGTGGAGACACAGTACTTC. This translates into CASSWVETQYF.

In the case of this clonotype: A read error may explain this, as a much larger clone is one base away. The V and J genes are TRBV29-1 and TRBJ2-5, with 10 positions matching TRBD1. This CDR3 is 16 amino acids long. Looked up from germline, CDR1 is SQVTM and CDR2 is ANQGSEA. The CDR3 sequence: CSVEEWDRGNQESQYF. Written as DNA, the CDR3 is TGCAGCGTTGAAGAATGGGACAGGGGAAACCAAGAGTCCCAGTACTTC.

A note on this clonotype: One junction end does not reproduce the germline sequence, and a read error may be involved. The J gene is TRBJ1-4, the V gene TRBV6-6; 10 bases agree with TRBD1. This CDR3 has 15 residues. The germline V gene encodes CDR1 MNHNY and CDR2 SVGAGI (reference sequence). CDR3 DNA: TGTGCCGGCAGCAAACTCCGGGACAGGGGTGAAAAACTGTTTTTT. Residues: CAGSKLRDRGEKLFF.

This clonotype has just a few counts. A much larger clone lies a single base off, so this may be a read error. The chain links TRBV5-5 to TRBJ1-5, with 10 nucleotides matching TRBD1. The germline CDR1 and CDR2 sequences are SGHKS and YYEKEE (reference sequence). This CDR3 contains 14 residues. Here the CDR3 DNA reads TGTGTCAGCAGCTTCGCGGACAGGGGGATCCCTCGGCATTTT. This sequence encodes CVSSFADRGIPRHF.

The chain carries TRBV5-1 and TRBJ2-7; TRBD2 matches at 7 bases. The CDR3 loop spans 15 amino acids. Germline V gene data show CDR1 as SGHRS and CDR2 as YFSETQ. The trim removed 6 bases at V and 4 bases at J, leaving 13 bases unmatched. Here the CDR3 reads CASTSAWGAGYEQYF. In DNA form, the CDR3 reads TGCGCCAGCACCTCGGCGTGGGGAGCGGGATACGAGCAGTACTTC.

Remarks on this clonotype: A much larger clone lies one base from this, so it may be a read error. CDR3 loop: CSVVGDTGGYTF. CDR3 nucleotides: TGCAGCGTTGTAGGGGACACCGGTGGCTACACCTTC. The chain is built from TRBV29-1 and TRBJ1-2, with D possibly matching TRBD1 (6 bases). Trimming pared 4 bases from V and 7 bases from J, leaving 13 bases between. The V gene's germline CDR1 is SQVTM and CDR2 ANQGSEA. The CDR3 consists of 12 residues.

A note on this clonotype: This sequence may be a read error, since a much larger clone differs from it by one base. The rearrangement links TRBV12-3 or TRBV12-4 to TRBJ2-1, with 7 nucleotides matching TRBD2. The CDR3 runs 14 residues. The CDR3 DNA follows: TGTGCCAGCAGTTTAGGACTAGCCAGCAATGAGCCGTTCTTC. Protein product: CASSLGLASNEPFF.